This T cell receptor beta chain was recovered during a study of preoperative IRX-2 immunotherapy in early breast cancer. Repertoires were generated with immunoSEQ multiplex PCR, while TCRdb's copy carries only in-frame clones and drops some. The sample shows about 3,600 clones, around 79% of them seen only once. Treatment described: preoperative locoregional IRX-2 cytokine immunotherapy. Samples came from a phase Ib trial of preoperative locoregional IRX-2 cytokine immunotherapy. The clonotype was recovered from a human donor with breast cancer. The source material was tumor tissue, sampled after IRX-2 immunotherapy.

Here the CDR3 reads CASSGLAGGVSSGANVLTF. CDR3 sequence (DNA): TGTGCCAGTAGTGGACTAGCGGGAGGGGTAAGCTCTGGGGCCAACGTCCTGACTTTC. The chain is built from TRBV19 and TRBJ2-6; 15 nucleotides align to TRBD2. The CDR3 sequence is 19 residues long. Germline CDR1 LNHDA, CDR2 SQIVND (reference sequence). Trimming took 5 bases from V and 0 from J; bases not matched to a gene: 5.